Listed here are 30 T cell receptor beta chains from one sample, sequenced in a study of siplizumab effects on memory and regulatory T cells. Profiling relied on immunoSEQ multiplex PCR, and the TCRdb table lists in-frame clones only, not all of them. The table lists more than 85,000 clones, more than 90% of them singletons. Sequenced: CD4+ T cells sorted from blood. The receptor source for this set is a human donor in good health.

The chain is built from TRBV25-1 and TRBJ2-7; D remains unclear. Germline V gene sequence: CDR1 MGHDK, CDR2 SYGVNS. The germline V and J ends were trimmed by 6 bases and 6 bases, with 9 bases remaining between them. This CDR3 comprises 11 residues. CDR3 sequence: CASSTPFEQYF. CDR3 bases: TGTGCCAGCAGCACTCCGTTCGAGCAGTACTTC.

The rearrangement uses TRBV7-9 and TRBJ2-4; perhaps D is TRBD1 or TRBD2 (5 bases each). Trimming took off 3 bases at V and 4 bases at J, with 10 bases between the two ends. The CDR3 runs to 14 residues. Germline CDR1 is SEHNR and CDR2 is FQNEAQ (reference sequence). CDR3 sequence (DNA): TGTGCCAGCAGCTTTCTTGGGGGAAAAAACATTCAGTACTTC. As protein: CASSFLGGKNIQYF.

J is TRBJ2-7 and V is TRBV27, with 8 bases lining up with TRBD2. The length of the CDR3 is 16 residues. V trimming: 5 bases; J trimming: 2 bases; junction bases outside the gene matches: 11. Looked up from germline, CDR1 is MNHEY and CDR2 is SMNVEV (reference sequence). The CDR3 region is CASSPDTGTRAYEQYF. CDR3 sequence (DNA): TGTGCCAGCAGTCCCGACACGGGGACTAGAGCCTACGAGCAGTACTTC.

The rearrangement links TRBV27 to TRBJ2-2; D possibly corresponds to TRBD1 (6 bases). V lost 6 bases and J 1 base, leaving 9 bases between the germline ends. CDR3 size: 14 residues. CDR1 MNHEY and CDR2 SMNVEV come from the germline V gene (reference sequence). CDR3 sequence reads: CASRRGQNTGELFF. DNA of the CDR3: TGTGCCAGCAGGAGGGGACAGAACACCGGGGAGCTGTTTTTT.

Here the CDR3 reads CASSLRVGTSGTDTQYF. CDR3 sequence (DNA): TGCGCCAGCAGCTTAAGGGTCGGGACTAGCGGCACAGATACGCAGTATTTT. The chain employs TRBV5-1 and TRBJ2-3; 10 bases are shared with TRBD2. In germline, CDR1 is SGHRS, CDR2 YFSETQ. The J segment lost 1 base and the V segment lost 2 bases, leaving 7 bases of the junction unmatched. The CDR3 contains 17 residues.

CDR3 region: CASSLQGGHGYTF. The DNA for the CDR3 is TGTGCCAGCAGCTTACAAGGGGGCCATGGCTACACCTTC. This chain connects TRBV5-4 to TRBJ1-2, with 7 bases lining up with TRBD1. This CDR3 region has 13 residues. J lost 6 bases, V lost 2 bases, and 4 bases had no gene match. Per the germline V gene, CDR1 is SGHNT and CDR2 is YYREEE (reference sequence).

V is TRBV7-7 and J is TRBJ2-7; TRBD1 might be the D (5 bases). V lost 5 bases and J 5 bases, leaving 13 bases between the germline ends. Germline-derived CDR1 and CDR2 are SSHAT and FNYEAQ (reference sequence). The CDR3 is 13 residues long. CDR3 amino acids: CASSLTSRDEQYF. The DNA of the CDR3 is TGTGCCAGCAGCCTCACCTCCAGGGACGAGCAGTACTTC.

The chain carries TRBV19 and TRBJ1-2; TRBD1 agrees at 8 bases. The CDR3 length is 14 residues. Germline V gene data show CDR1 as LNHDA and CDR2 as SQIVND (reference sequence). With V trimmed by 5 bases and J by 5 bases, 7 bases remained unmatched. The CDR3 spells CASSLGQAPYGYTF. The CDR3, as DNA: TGTGCCAGTAGTTTGGGACAGGCGCCTTATGGCTACACCTTC.

The chain uses TRBV19 and TRBJ1-1; no clear D. V was cut by 2 bases and J by 0 bases, with 4 bases left in between. Germline CDR1 LNHDA, CDR2 SQIVND (reference sequence). The CDR3 is made up of 13 amino acids. The CDR3 bases are TGTGCCAGTAGTATATCAATGAACACTGAAGCTTTCTTT. Its protein is CASSISMNTEAFF. Full variable domain (missing parts from reference TRBV19 and TRBJ1-1): DGGITQSPKYLFRKEGQNVTLSCEQNLNHDAMYWYRQDPGQGLRLIYYSQIVNDFQKGDIAEGYSVSREKKESFPLTVTSAQKNPTAFYLCASSISMNTEAFFGQGTRLTVV.

The chain has TRBV29-1 and TRBJ1-1, with D hard to call. Trimming removed 3 bases at V and 5 bases at J, with 7 bases between. CDR1 and CDR2 from the germline V gene are SQVTM and ANQGSEA. The CDR3 consists of 11 residues. CDR3 in DNA: TGCAGCGTTGAGGGAGGGACTGAAGCTTTCTTT. The encoded protein is CSVEGGTEAFF.

The CDR3 DNA is TGTGCCAGCTCCCCCCTAGCAATGACAGATACGCAGTATTTT. Translated: CASSPLAMTDTQYF. The rearrangement uses TRBV18 and TRBJ2-3, with a weak D call TRBD2 (5 bases). Trimming stripped 6 bases from V and 3 bases from J, with 13 bases between. Per germline, CDR1 KGHSH and CDR2 LQKENI. The CDR3 is 14 amino acids.

The J gene is TRBJ1-6, the V gene TRBV12-5, with 7 bases matching TRBD1. The V gene's germline CDR1 is LGHNT and CDR2 FRNRAP. This CDR3 is built from 14 residues. J lost 3 bases, V lost 7 bases, and 3 bases had no gene match. CDR3 sequence reads: CASVGTDYNSPLHF. In nucleotides, the CDR3 is TGTGCTAGTGTGGGGACAGACTATAATTCACCCCTCCACTTT.

The V call is TRBV19, the J call TRBJ1-2; D gene uncertain. CDR1 is LNHDA and CDR2 is SQIVND in the germline V gene (reference sequence). V dropped 2 bases and J dropped 8 bases, with 12 bases sitting between them. This CDR3 is 13 amino acids long. The CDR3 nucleotides are TGTGCCAGTAGTATAATCGGACCTCGGGGCTACACCTTC. It translates to CASSIIGPRGYTF.

The chain is built from TRBV6-5 and TRBJ1-3; 8 bases fit TRBD1. The CDR3 length is 15 residues. Trimming removed 6 bases from V and 0 bases from J; junction bases left unmatched: 4. Germline CDR1 reads MNHEY; CDR2 reads SVGAGI. The CDR3 loop is CASRGTGGSGNTIYF. Written as DNA, the CDR3 is TGTGCCAGCAGGGGAACAGGGGGCTCTGGAAACACCATATATTTT.

The gene calls are TRBV7-2 and TRBJ2-1, with a weak D call TRBD2 (6 bases). CDR3 size: 16 residues. Looked up from germline, CDR1 is SGHTA and CDR2 is FQGNSA. V was trimmed by 1 base and J by 4 bases, leaving 14 bases between them. The CDR3 protein is CASSLVWGAGYNEQFF. The CDR3 coding sequence is TGTGCCAGCAGCTTAGTATGGGGAGCGGGTTACAATGAGCAGTTCTTC.

This chain uses TRBV27 with TRBJ2-7, with TRBD1 as a possible D gene (6 bases). The germline gives CDR1 MNHEY, CDR2 SMNVEV (reference sequence). V lost 3 bases, J lost 7 bases, and 16 bases lay in between. The CDR3 extends over 14 amino acids. The chain's CDR3 is CASSFTGPSGEQYF. The CDR3 nucleotides are TGTGCCAGCAGTTTCACAGGGCCTTCGGGTGAGCAGTACTTC.

V usage is TRBV6-5 and J usage is TRBJ1-2; TRBD1 agrees at 7 bases. Germline CDR1 is MNHEY and CDR2 is SVGAGI. The CDR3 totals 16 residues. With 2 bases clipped from V and 4 bases from J, the junction kept 10 bases outside the gene matches. The CDR3 region is CASSYGTGTEPYGYTF. The CDR3, as DNA: TGTGCCAGCAGTTACGGCACCGGGACAGAACCCTATGGCTACACCTTC.

This chain links TRBV29-1 with TRBJ1-1, with a possible D match to TRBD1 (5 bases). This CDR3 has 13 amino acids. V lost 4 bases to trimming and J lost 3 bases, with 12 bases between them. In germline, CDR1 is SQVTM, CDR2 ANQGSEA. The CDR3 spells CSVVGTEHTEAFF. In DNA form, the CDR3 reads TGCAGCGTTGTAGGGACGGAGCACACTGAAGCTTTCTTT.

Worth noting for this clone: Other DNA sequences in the sample encode the same CDR3. The genes are TRBV2 and TRBJ2-3; 14 positions agree with TRBD2. The ends lost 6 bases at V and 3 bases at J; junction bases unmatched: 2. Per the germline V gene, CDR1 is SNHLY and CDR2 is FYNNEI. This CDR3 comprises 15 residues. The DNA for the CDR3 is TGTGCCAGCAGGGGGACTAGCGGGGGAACAGATACGCAGTATTTT. Protein: CASRGTSGGTDTQYF.

This sequence joins TRBV6-5 and TRBJ1-2; tentatively, D is TRBD1 (5 bases). The CDR3 totals 11 residues. Germline V gene lookup returns CDR1 MNHEY and CDR2 SVGAGI. V shed 5 bases and J shed 12 bases, with 13 bases lying between them. The CDR3 nucleotides read TGTGCCAGCAGTGCCGGGACGTACGACACCTTC. Protein sequence: CASSAGTYDTF.

The chain uses TRBV7-6 and TRBJ1-5; D remains unclear. Trimming took 5 bases from V and 0 from J, leaving 8 bases between them. The length of the CDR3 is 14 residues. Germline loops: CDR1 SGHVS, CDR2 FNYEAQ. CDR3: CASSLRYSNQPQHF. CDR3 nucleotides: TGTGCCAGCAGCCTCCGGTATAGCAATCAGCCCCAGCATTTT. The full variable domain, completed using reference TRBV7-6 and TRBJ1-5, is GAGVSQSPRYKVTKRGQDVALRCDPISGHVSLYWYRQALGQGPEFLTYFNYEAQQDKSGLPNDRFSAERPEGSISTLTIQRTEQRDSAMYRCASSLRYSNQPQHFGDGTRLSIL.

The chain is built from TRBV5-1 and TRBJ2-3; 11 nucleotides line up with TRBD2. This CDR3 contains 16 residues. CDR1 is SGHRS and CDR2 is YFSETQ in the germline V gene. Unmatched junction bases numbered 7, after V lost 4 bases and J lost 3 bases. The chain's CDR3 is CASSITSGGGTDTQYF. The DNA of the CDR3 is TGCGCCAGCAGCATCACTAGCGGGGGTGGGACAGATACGCAGTATTTT. The variable domain in full, with the rest retrieved from reference TRBV5-1 and TRBJ2-3, is KAGVTQTPRYLIKTRGQQVTLSCSPISGHRSVSWYQQTPGQGLQFLFEYFSETQRNKGNFPGRFSGRQFSNSRSEMNVSTLELGDSALYLCASSITSGGGTDTQYFGPGTRLTVL.

V and J are TRBV10-3 and TRBJ1-3; D remains unclear. Trimming removed 4 bases from V and 2 bases from J, with 12 bases in between. This CDR3 has 15 amino acids. Germline CDR1 is ENHRY and CDR2 is SYGVKD. The CDR3 sequence: CAISGTYSTGNTIYF. DNA for the CDR3: TGTGCCATCAGTGGCACCTACAGCACTGGAAACACCATATATTTT.

V and J are TRBV7-9 and TRBJ1-2; weak D call: TRBD1 (6 bases). Trimming removed 2 bases from V and 5 bases from J, with 12 bases in between. CDR1 and CDR2 from the germline V gene are SEHNR and FQNEAQ (reference sequence). CDR3 length equals 14 residues. CDR3 nucleotide sequence: TGTGCCAGCAGCTTAAGCAGGGGCGTTTATGGCTACACCTTC. Protein: CASSLSRGVYGYTF.

This clone was seen a handful of times. The chain links TRBV9 to TRBJ1-1, with D perhaps matching TRBD1 (5 bases). Germline lookup yields CDR1 SGDLS and CDR2 YYNGEE. Between the trimmed V and J ends, which lost 4 bases and 10 bases, there was a span of 14 bases. The CDR3 extends over 12 amino acids. In nucleotides, the CDR3 is TGTGCCAGCAGCACAATAACAGGAAGAGCTTTCTTT. Translating gives CASSTITGRAFF.

This clone showed up just once. The V and J genes are TRBV11-2 and TRBJ2-5; D is perhaps TRBD2 (5 bases). The CDR3 has 13 residues. With 1 base removed from V and 7 bases from J, the gap between germline ends came to 10 bases. Germline CDR1 reads SGHAT; CDR2 reads FQNNGV. In DNA form, the CDR3 reads TGTGCCAGCAGCTTAGCACTAGTTACGACCCAGTACTTC. It translates to CASSLALVTTQYF.

The chain combines TRBV6-6 with TRBJ2-2, with a weak D call TRBD2 (5 bases). The germline V and J ends were trimmed by 4 bases and 7 bases, with 10 bases remaining between them. CDR1 is MNHNY, CDR2 SVGAGI, per germline (reference sequence). This CDR3 has 13 residues. CDR3: CASSFSADGELFF. CDR3 sequence (DNA): TGTGCCAGCAGTTTCTCAGCGGACGGGGAGCTGTTTTTT.

This clone appeared once. The chain carries TRBV4-2 and TRBJ2-5; no clear D. The CDR3 covers 15 residues. V was clipped by 2 bases and J by 4 bases, with 14 bases between them. The germline CDR1 and CDR2 sequences are LGHNA and YNFKEQ. CDR3 sequence (DNA): TGTGCCAGCAGCCAAACCACTAATTTCGGAGAGACCCAGTACTTC. It is translated as CASSQTTNFGETQYF.

As DNA, the CDR3 is TGTGCCAGCAGCCCCCAGGCTTATAGCAATCAGCCCCAGCATTTT. It specifies CASSPQAYSNQPQHF. The V call is TRBV7-2, the J call TRBJ1-5; no firm D call. The CDR3 contains 15 residues. The V end was cut by 5 bases, the J end by 0 bases, with 11 bases between. CDR1 and CDR2 from the germline V gene are SGHTA and FQGNSA.

The chain combines TRBV5-1 with TRBJ1-1; perhaps TRBD1 as D (5 bases). This CDR3 is built from 14 residues. Germline V gene sequence: CDR1 SGHRS, CDR2 YFSETQ. Trimming took 3 bases from V and 1 from J, leaving 10 bases between them. The CDR3 bases are TGCGCCAGCAGCTCTCGACAGAGGAACACTGAAGCTTTCTTT. Amino acid sequence: CASSSRQRNTEAFF.